Sequencing of this T cell receptor beta chain was carried out in a study of blood T cell repertoires in COVID-19. Germline CDR1 and CDR2: MNHEY and SVGEGT. V trimming: 6 bases; J trimming: 8 bases; junction bases outside the gene matches: 9. There are 13 residues in the CDR3. Measured with immunoSEQ multiplex PCR; TCRdb has only the in-frame clones, and not every one. The sample shows 95,000 to 150,000 clones, approximately 80% of them seen only once. The V call is TRBV6-2 or TRBV6-3, the J call TRBJ1-2; 7 positions match TRBD1. Input material: peripheral blood. The clonotype was recovered from a woman aged 70-85 years with acute or convalescent COVID-19. The CDR3 DNA sequence: TGTGCCAGCAGCCTCGACAGGGTCGGCGGCTACACCTTC. This gives the protein CASSLDRVGGYTF.